This T cell receptor (beta chain) was sequenced for a study of cytomegalovirus exposure and HLA in healthy donors. About the research overall: Early released data had around 89 million unique TCRs, all coming from HLA-typed donors.

Study-level findings and limits: TCR beta sequences reportedly predicted most subjects' HLA-A and HLA-B alleles accurately. Investigators reported approximately 150 TCR beta chains as tied to cytomegalovirus.

In the case of this clone: Its antigen is not identified.

This CDR3 has 17 residues. Germline-derived CDR1 and CDR2 are MDHEN and SYDVKM. The germline V and J ends were trimmed by 2 bases and 4 bases, with 18 bases remaining between them. The primer mix had 60 Vbeta and 13 Jbeta primers. Using immunoSEQ multiplex PCR, the repertoire was profiled, and TCRdb retains in-frame clones only, with some absent. This sample has roughly 140,000 clones, with 64% found just once. The clonotype comes from a woman in her twenties or thirties in good health and CMV-seropositive. This chain joins TRBV28 and TRBJ2-4, with D possibly TRBD1 on 7 matching bases. The sequencing sample was made of PBMCs. For the CDR3, the DNA is TGTGCCAGCAGTTTAACAGGGGTGCGGGGTGGGAAAAACATTCAGTACTTC. Amino acid sequence: CASSLTGVRGGKNIQYF.